This T cell receptor (beta chain) was identified during a study of T cells in localized non-small cell lung cancer. As to this clone: The antigen is unknown.

Sequencing used immunoSEQ multiplex PCR; TCRdb keeps in-frame clones, though not all of them. Among around 26,000 clones, 91% were seen once, and the ten largest hold 4% to 4.5%. Deletions cut 1 base from V and 4 bases from J, with 16 bases between. Germline V CDR1 and CDR2: SNHLY, FYNNEI. The length of the CDR3 is 16 residues. Study results and caveats: Adjacent uninvolved lung tissue had the highest T cell clonality, exceeding tumor. Heterogeneity within the tumor remains possible, as just one region underwent sequencing. Among blood samples, higher T cell density accompanied longer overall survival.

The sequence was obtained from a female donor of 60 years or more with stage II squamous cell lung carcinoma. This chain joins TRBV2 and TRBJ1-2; D is possibly TRBD1 (6 bases). The starting material was peripheral blood, obtained before any cancer treatment. CDR3 sequence: CASSEGGRGRSYGYTF. CDR3 DNA: TGTGCCAGCAGTGAAGGAGGCAGGGGAAGGAGCTATGGCTACACCTTC.